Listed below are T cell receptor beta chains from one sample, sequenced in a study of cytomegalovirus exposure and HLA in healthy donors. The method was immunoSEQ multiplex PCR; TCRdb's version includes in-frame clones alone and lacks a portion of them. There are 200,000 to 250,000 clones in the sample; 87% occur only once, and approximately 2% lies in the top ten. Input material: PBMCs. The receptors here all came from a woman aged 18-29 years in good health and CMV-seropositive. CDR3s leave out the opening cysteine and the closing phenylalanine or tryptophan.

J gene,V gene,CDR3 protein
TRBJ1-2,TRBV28,ASTEGEYGYT
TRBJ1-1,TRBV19,ASTLGGNTEAF
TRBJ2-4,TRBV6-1,ASSLSRELI
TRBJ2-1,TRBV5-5,ASSLATSGTPLVHEQF
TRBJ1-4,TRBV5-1,ASSDRRREKLF
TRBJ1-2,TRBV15,ATSRESVVEYGYT
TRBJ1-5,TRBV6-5,ASSSKQGGNQPQH
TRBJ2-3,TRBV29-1,SQGTSGIGTDTQY
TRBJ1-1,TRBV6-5,ASSYVRTKLNTEAF
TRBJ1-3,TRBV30,AWSVNLRGNTIY
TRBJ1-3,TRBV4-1,ASSQGRFSGNTIY
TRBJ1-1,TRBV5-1,ASSLGGPTEAF
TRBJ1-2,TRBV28,ASSFRSEGEDGYT
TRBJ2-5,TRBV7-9,ASSEGQSYQETQY
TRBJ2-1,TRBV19,ASSISSGRAVNEQF
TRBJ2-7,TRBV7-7,ASSLDRSYEQY
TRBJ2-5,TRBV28,ASSLRGGETQY
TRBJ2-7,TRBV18,ASSPRTGRVGEQY